This T cell receptor (beta chain) was sequenced for a study of control samples from healthy donors and cancer patients. The assay was immunoSEQ multiplex PCR, and TCRdb's table has in-frame clones only and misses some. The repertoire holds 120,000 or so clones, with approximately 90% as singletons. V dropped 5 bases and J dropped 5; count of bases not matched to a gene: 11. This CDR3 comprises 16 residues. Germline assignment: CDR1 SGHNT and CDR2 YENEEA. The rearrangement links TRBV11-3 to TRBJ2-7, with 11 nucleotides matching TRBD2. This sequence originates from a woman aged 60-70 years with lung cancer. Sequencing was done on a sample of PBMCs. The DNA of the CDR3 is TGTGCCAGCAGCCGCCCCCTACTAGCGGGGGATGACGAGCAGTACTTC. This codes for CASSRPLLAGDDEQYF.